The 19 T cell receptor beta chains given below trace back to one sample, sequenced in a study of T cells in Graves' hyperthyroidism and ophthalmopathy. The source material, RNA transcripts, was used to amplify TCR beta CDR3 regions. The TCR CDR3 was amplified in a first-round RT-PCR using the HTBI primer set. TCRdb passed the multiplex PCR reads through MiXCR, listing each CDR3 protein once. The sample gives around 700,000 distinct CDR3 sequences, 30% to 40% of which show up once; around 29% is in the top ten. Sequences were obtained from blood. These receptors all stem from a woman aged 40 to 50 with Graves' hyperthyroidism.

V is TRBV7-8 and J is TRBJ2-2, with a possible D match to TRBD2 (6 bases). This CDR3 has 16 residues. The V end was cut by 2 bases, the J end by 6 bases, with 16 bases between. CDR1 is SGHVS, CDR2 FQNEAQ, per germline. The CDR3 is CASSLMLSGRSGELFF. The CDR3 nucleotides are TGTGCCAGCAGCTTAATGCTAAGCGGGCGATCCGGGGAGCTGTTTTTT. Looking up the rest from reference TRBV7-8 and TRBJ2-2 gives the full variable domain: GAGVSQSPRYKVAKRGQDVALRCDPISGHVSLFWYQQALGQGPEFLTYFQNEAQLDKSGLPSDRFFAERPEGSVSTLKIQRTQQEDSAVYLCASSLMLSGRSGELFFGEGSRLTVL.

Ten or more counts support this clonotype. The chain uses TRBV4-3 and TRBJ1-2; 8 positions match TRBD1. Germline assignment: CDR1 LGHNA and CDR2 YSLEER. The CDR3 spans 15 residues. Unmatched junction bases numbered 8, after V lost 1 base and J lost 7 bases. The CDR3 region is CASSQGATGGRGYTF. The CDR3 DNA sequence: TGCGCCAGCAGCCAAGGGGCCACAGGGGGACGTGGCTACACCTTC.

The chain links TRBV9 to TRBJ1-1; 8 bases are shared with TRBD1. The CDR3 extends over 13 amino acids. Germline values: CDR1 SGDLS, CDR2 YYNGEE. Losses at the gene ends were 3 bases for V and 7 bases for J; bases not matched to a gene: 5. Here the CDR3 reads CASSAPDRDEAFF. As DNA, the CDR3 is TGTGCCAGCAGCGCCCCGGACAGGGATGAAGCTTTCTTT.

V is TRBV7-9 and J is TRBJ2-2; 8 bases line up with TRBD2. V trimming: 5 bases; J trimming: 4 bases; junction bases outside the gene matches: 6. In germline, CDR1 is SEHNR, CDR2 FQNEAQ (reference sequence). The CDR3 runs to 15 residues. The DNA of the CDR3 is TGTGCCAGCAGCCCGACCGCGGGGGGCACCGGGGAGCTGTTTTTT. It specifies CASSPTAGGTGELFF.

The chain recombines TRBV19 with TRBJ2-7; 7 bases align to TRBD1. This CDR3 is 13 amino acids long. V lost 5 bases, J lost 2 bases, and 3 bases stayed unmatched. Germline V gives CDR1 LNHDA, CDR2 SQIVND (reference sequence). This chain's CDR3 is CASSEGQTYEQYF. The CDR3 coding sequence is TGTGCCAGTAGTGAGGGACAGACCTACGAGCAGTACTTC.

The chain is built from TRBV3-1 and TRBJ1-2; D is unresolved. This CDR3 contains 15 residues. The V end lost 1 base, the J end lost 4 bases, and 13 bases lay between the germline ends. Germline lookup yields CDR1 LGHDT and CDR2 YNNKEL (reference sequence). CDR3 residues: CASSQAGEKVYGYTF. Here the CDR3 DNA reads TGTGCCAGCAGCCAAGCCGGGGAGAAGGTCTATGGCTACACCTTC.

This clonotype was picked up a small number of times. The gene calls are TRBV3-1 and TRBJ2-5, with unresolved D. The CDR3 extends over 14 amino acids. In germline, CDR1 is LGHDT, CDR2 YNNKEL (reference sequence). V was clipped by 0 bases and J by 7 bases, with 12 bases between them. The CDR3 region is CASSQDGPAGTQYF. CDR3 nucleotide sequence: TGTGCCAGCAGCCAAGATGGCCCCGCCGGGACCCAGTACTTC.

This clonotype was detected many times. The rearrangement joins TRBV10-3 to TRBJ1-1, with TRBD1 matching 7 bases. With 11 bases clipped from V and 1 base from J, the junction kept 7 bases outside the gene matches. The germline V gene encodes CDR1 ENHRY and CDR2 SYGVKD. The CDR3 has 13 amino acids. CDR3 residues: CAARGDWNTEAFF. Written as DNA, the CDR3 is TGTGCCGCCAGGGGGGATTGGAACACTGAAGCTTTCTTT.

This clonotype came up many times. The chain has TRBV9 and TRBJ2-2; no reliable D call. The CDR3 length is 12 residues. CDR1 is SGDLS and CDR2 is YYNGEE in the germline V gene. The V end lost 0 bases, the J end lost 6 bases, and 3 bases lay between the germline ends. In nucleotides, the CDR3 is TGTGCCAGCAGCGTAGCGTCCGGGGAGCTGTTTTTT. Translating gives CASSVASGELFF.

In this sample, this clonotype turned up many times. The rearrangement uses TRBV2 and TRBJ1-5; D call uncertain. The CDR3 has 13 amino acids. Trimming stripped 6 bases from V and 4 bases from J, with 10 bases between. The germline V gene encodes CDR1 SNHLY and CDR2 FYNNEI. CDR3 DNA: TGTGCCAGCAGGGAGGAGGTTAATCAGCCCCAGCATTTT. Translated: CASREEVNQPQHF.

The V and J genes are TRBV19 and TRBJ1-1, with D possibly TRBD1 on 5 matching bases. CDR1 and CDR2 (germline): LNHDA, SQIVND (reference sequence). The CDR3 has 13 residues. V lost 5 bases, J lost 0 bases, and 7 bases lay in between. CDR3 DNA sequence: TGTGCCAGTAGTGGGACCTTGAACACTGAAGCTTTCTTT. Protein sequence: CASSGTLNTEAFF.

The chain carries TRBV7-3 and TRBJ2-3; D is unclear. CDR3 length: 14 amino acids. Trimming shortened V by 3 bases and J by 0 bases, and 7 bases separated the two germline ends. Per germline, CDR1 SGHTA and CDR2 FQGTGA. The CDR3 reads CASSFTSSTDTQYF. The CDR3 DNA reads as TGTGCCAGCAGCTTCACCTCTAGCACAGATACGCAGTATTTT.

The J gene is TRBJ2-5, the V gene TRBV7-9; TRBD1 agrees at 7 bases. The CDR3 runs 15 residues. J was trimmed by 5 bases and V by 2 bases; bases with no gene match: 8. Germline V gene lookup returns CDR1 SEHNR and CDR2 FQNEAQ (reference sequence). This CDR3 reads CASSLNRGQGETQYF. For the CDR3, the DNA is TGTGCCAGCAGCTTAAACAGGGGCCAAGGGGAGACCCAGTACTTC.

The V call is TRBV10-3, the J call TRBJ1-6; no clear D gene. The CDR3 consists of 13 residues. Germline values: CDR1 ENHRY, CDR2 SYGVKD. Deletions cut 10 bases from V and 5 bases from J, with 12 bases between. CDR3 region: CASSPGHNSPLHF. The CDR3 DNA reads TGTGCCAGCAGCCCCGGTCATAATTCACCCCTCCACTTT.

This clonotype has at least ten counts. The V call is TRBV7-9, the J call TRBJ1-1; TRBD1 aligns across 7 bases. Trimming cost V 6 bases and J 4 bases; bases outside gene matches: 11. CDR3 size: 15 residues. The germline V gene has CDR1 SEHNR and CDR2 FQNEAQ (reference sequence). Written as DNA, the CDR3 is TGTGCCAGCAGTCGTACAGGGGATGGGGGCACTGAAGCTTTCTTT. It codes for CASSRTGDGGTEAFF.

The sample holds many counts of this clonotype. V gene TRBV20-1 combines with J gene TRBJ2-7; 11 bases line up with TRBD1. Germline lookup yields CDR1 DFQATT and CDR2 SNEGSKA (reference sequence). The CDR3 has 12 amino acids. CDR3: CLLDRGPYEQYF. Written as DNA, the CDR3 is TGCCTACTGGACAGGGGGCCCTACGAGCAGTACTTC.

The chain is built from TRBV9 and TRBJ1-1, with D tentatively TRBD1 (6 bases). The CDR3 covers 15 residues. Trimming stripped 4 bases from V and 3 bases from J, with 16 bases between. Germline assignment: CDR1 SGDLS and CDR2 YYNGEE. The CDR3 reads CASSQVGGEYTEAFF. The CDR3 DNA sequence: TGTGCCAGCAGCCAAGTAGGGGGGGAATACACTGAAGCTTTCTTT.

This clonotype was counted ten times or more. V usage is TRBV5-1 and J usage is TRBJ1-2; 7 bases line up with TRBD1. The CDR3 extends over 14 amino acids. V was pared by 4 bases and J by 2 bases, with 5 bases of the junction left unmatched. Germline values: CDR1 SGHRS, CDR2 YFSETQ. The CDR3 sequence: CASSAGGLNYGYTF. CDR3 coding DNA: TGCGCCAGCAGCGCAGGGGGACTAAACTATGGCTACACCTTC.

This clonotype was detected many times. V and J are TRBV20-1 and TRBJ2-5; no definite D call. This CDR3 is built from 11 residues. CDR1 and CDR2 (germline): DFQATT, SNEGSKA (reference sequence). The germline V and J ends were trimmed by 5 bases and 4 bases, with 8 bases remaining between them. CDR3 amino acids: CSAYYRETQYF. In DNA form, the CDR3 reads TGCAGTGCTTACTATAGAGAGACCCAGTACTTC.